Presented here are 4 T cell receptor beta chains from one specimen sequenced in a study of cytomegalovirus exposure and HLA in healthy donors. The study ran its PCR with 60 Vbeta and 13 Jbeta primers. Sequencing used immunoSEQ multiplex PCR; TCRdb keeps in-frame clones, though not all of them. This table holds about 150,000 clones, approximately 80% found once. The material sequenced was PBMCs. The receptors stem from a man in his thirties or forties in good health and CMV-seronegative.

The CDR3: CASSLTGTGPSYEQYF. CDR3 DNA sequence: TGTGCCAGCAGCCTAACCGGGACAGGCCCTTCCTACGAGCAGTACTTC. The V gene is TRBV11-2, the J gene TRBJ2-7; TRBD1 agrees at 8 bases. V shed 5 bases, J shed 1 base, and the junction held 10 bases outside the gene matches. The germline V gene encodes CDR1 SGHAT and CDR2 FQNNGV. The CDR3 sequence is 16 residues long. The full variable domain, with the rest looked up from reference TRBV11-2 and TRBJ2-7, is EAGVAQSPRYKIIEKRQSVAFWCNPISGHATLYWYQQILGQGPKLLIQFQNNGVVDDSQLPKDRFSAERLKGVDSTLKIQPAKLEDSAVYLCASSLTGTGPSYEQYFGPGTRLTVT.

This clone showed up many times. The chain employs TRBV7-9 and TRBJ2-5; the match to TRBD1 covers 7 bases. The CDR3 is made up of 15 amino acids. Germline V gene data show CDR1 as SEHNR and CDR2 as FQNEAQ (reference sequence). With V trimmed by 1 base and J by 4 bases, 6 bases remained unmatched. CDR3 sequence: CASSLGTGVAETQYF. The CDR3, as DNA: TGTGCCAGCAGCTTAGGAACAGGGGTTGCAGAGACCCAGTACTTC. Using reference TRBV7-9 and TRBJ2-5 for the parts outside the CDR3, the full variable domain is DTGVSQNPRHKITKRGQNVTFRCDPISEHNRLYWYRQTLGQGPEFLTYFQNEAQLEKSRLLSDRFSAERPKGSFSTLEIQRTEQGDSAMYLCASSLGTGVAETQYFGPGTRLLVL.

The chain combines TRBV18 with TRBJ2-2; 11 nucleotides match TRBD1. Germline loops: CDR1 KGHSH, CDR2 LQKENI. The junction had 13 bases not matched to a gene; V was cut back by 2 bases and J by 5 bases. CDR3 length equals 19 residues. For the CDR3, the DNA is TGTGCCAGCTCACCAAGGTGGACAGGGGGCGATCTGAGTACCGGGGAGCTGTTTTTT. It codes for CASSPRWTGGDLSTGELFF. Variable domain in full (rest from reference TRBV18 and TRBJ2-2): NAGVMQNPRHLVRRRGQEARLRCSPMKGHSHVYWYRQLPEEGLKFMVYLQKENIIDESGMPKERFSAEFPKEGPSILRIQQVVRGDSAAYFCASSPRWTGGDLSTGELFFGEGSRLTVL.

This chain joins TRBV5-1 and TRBJ2-3, with D tentatively TRBD1 (7 bases). The V gene lost 4 bases and the J gene lost 8 bases, with 17 bases spanning the gap. Germline V gene sequence: CDR1 SGHRS, CDR2 YFSETQ. This CDR3 has 14 amino acids. This chain's CDR3 is CASSRQGPEGTQYF. The CDR3 DNA is TGCGCCAGCAGCCGACAGGGACCGGAGGGTACGCAGTATTTT.